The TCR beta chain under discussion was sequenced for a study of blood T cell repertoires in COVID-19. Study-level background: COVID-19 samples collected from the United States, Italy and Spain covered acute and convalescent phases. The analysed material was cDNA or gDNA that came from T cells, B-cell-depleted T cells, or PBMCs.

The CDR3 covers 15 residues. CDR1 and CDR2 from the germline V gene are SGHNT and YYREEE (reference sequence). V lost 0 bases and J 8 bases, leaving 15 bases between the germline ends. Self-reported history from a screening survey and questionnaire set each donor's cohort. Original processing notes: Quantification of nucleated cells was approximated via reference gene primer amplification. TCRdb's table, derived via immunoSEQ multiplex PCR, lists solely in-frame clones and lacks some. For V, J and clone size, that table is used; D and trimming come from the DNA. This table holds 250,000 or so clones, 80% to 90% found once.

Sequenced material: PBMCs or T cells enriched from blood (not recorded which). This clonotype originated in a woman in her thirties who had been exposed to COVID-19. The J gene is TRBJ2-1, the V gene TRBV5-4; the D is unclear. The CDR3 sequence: CASSLESSIPDEQFF. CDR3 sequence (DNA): TGTGCCAGCAGCTTGGAGTCCTCGATTCCGGATGAGCAGTTCTTC.